A single sample gave rise to the 18 T cell receptor beta chains below, sequenced in a study of identical twins. MiXCR, applied by TCRdb to the 5' RACE reads, yields one record per CDR3 protein. The top ten hold about 3.9% of the sample, which has around 250,000 distinct CDR3 sequences, roughly an eighth seen once. The same data also contributed to another study, on yellow fever vaccine responses in identical twins.

Input material: memory (CD45RO+) T cells sorted from blood. The receptor source for this set is a woman younger than 35 in good health.

The chain uses TRBV15 and TRBJ1-3; D gene uncertain. CDR1 is LNHNV and CDR2 is YYDKDF in the germline V gene (reference sequence). This CDR3 spans 17 amino acids. The V gene lost 0 bases and the J gene lost 0 bases, with 12 bases spanning the gap. DNA of the CDR3: TGTGCCACCAGCAGAGAGAGGTCAACCAGCTCTGGAAACACCATATATTTT. Translation gives CATSRERSTSSGNTIYF. Looking up the rest from reference TRBV15 and TRBJ1-3 gives the full variable domain: DAMVIQNPRYQVTQFGKPVTLSCSQTLNHNVMYWYQQKSSQAPKLLFHYYDKDFNNEADTPDNFQSRRPNTSFCFLDIRSPGLGDTAMYLCATSRERSTSSGNTIYFGEGSWLTVV.

This clonotype appeared a few times. CDR3 coding DNA: TGCGCCAGCAGGACGGCGGGAGGTCGTTCAGATACGCAGTATTTT. It codes for CASRTAGGRSDTQYF. V and J are TRBV10-2 and TRBJ2-3; 8 bases map to TRBD2. This CDR3 is built from 15 residues. CDR1 WSHSY and CDR2 SAAADI come from the germline V gene. V was pared by 6 bases and J by 4 bases, with 9 bases of the junction left unmatched.

V and J are TRBV6-5 and TRBJ2-7, with no clear D. The ends were cut back, 4 bases at V and 5 bases at J, with 18 bases in the middle. The CDR3 is 15 amino acids. The germline gives CDR1 MNHEY, CDR2 SVGAGI. The DNA for the CDR3 is TGTGCCAGCAGTTCCCGGTCCAGATCAGAGCACGAGCAGTACTTC. This encodes CASSSRSRSEHEQYF.

In this sample, this clonotype turned up a few times. This chain connects TRBV7-9 to TRBJ2-7, with D perhaps TRBD2 (5 bases). The CDR3 sequence is 15 residues long. The ends were cut back, 5 bases at V and 3 bases at J, with 17 bases in the middle. Germline V gene lookup returns CDR1 SEHNR and CDR2 FQNEAQ (reference sequence). CDR3 nucleotides: TGTGCCAGCAGCCCCTCGGCGCGGGCAATCTACGAGCAGTACTTC. It yields the protein CASSPSARAIYEQYF.

The sample holds a few counts of this clonotype. The J gene is TRBJ2-1, the V gene TRBV6-2 or TRBV6-3; perhaps D is TRBD1 or TRBD2 (5 bases each). This CDR3 is 14 amino acids long. The V gene lost 7 bases and the J gene lost 10 bases, with 20 bases spanning the gap. Per the germline V gene, CDR1 is MNHEY and CDR2 is SVGEGT. As DNA, the CDR3 is TGTGCCAGCACTTTACCCACCACGGGGCGGGAGCAGTTCTTC. Translation: CASTLPTTGREQFF.

The chain couples TRBV5-1 to TRBJ2-1, with D perhaps matching TRBD1 (5 bases). Trimming took 0 bases from V and 0 from J, leaving 7 bases between them. From germline, CDR1 is SGHRS and CDR2 YFSETQ. This CDR3 spans 15 amino acids. CDR3 DNA sequence: TGCGCCAGCAGCTTGGTTCAGGGCTCCTACAATGAGCAGTTCTTC. It codes for CASSLVQGSYNEQFF.

This clonotype has just a few counts. The genes are TRBV6-1 and TRBJ2-3, with 9 bases fitting TRBD1. V dropped 7 bases and J dropped 6; count of bases not matched to a gene: 8. Germline V gene sequence: CDR1 MNHNS, CDR2 SASEGT. The CDR3 runs 14 residues. The CDR3 protein is CASTKQGAGDTQYF. CDR3 in DNA: TGTGCCAGCACTAAACAGGGGGCTGGGGATACGCAGTATTTT.

This clonotype was found once. The gene calls are TRBV10-2 and TRBJ2-3; perhaps TRBD2 as D (6 bases). Trimming removed 3 bases at V and 4 bases at J, with 11 bases between. The CDR3 extends over 14 amino acids. Germline V lookup: CDR1 WSHSY, CDR2 SAAADI. CDR3 bases: TGCGCCAGCAGTGATACTAGCAGCTCAGATACGCAGTATTTT. It translates to CASSDTSSSDTQYF.

This clonotype appeared many times. This chain joins TRBV15 and TRBJ2-7; TRBD1 agrees at 8 bases. This CDR3 has 15 residues. Germline CDR1 and CDR2: LNHNV and YYDKDF (reference sequence). The junction had 11 bases not matched to a gene; V was cut back by 3 bases and J by 7 bases. CDR3 sequence (DNA): TGTGCCACCAGCAGGGGTCCAGGGGGCCTGGGTGAGCAGTACTTC. Amino acid sequence: CATSRGPGGLGEQYF.

The chain carries TRBV28 and TRBJ2-5, with unresolved D. Looked up from germline, CDR1 is MDHEN and CDR2 is SYDVKM. Trimming cost V 7 bases and J 7 bases, with 16 bases left between them. This CDR3 has 13 amino acids. CDR3 amino acids: CASISRPGGTQYF. In DNA form, the CDR3 reads TGTGCCAGCATCTCCCGGCCAGGCGGGACCCAGTACTTC.

This clonotype was seen at least ten times. The J gene is TRBJ2-1, the V gene TRBV9, with D possibly TRBD2 on 5 matching bases. The CDR3 is made up of 17 amino acids. Trimming removed 4 bases from V and 7 bases from J, with 24 bases in between. Looked up from germline, CDR1 is SGDLS and CDR2 is YYNGEE. This CDR3 reads CASSPQVASRTRNEQFF. CDR3 coding DNA: TGTGCCAGCAGCCCCCAGGTGGCTAGCAGAACTAGGAATGAGCAGTTCTTC.

This chain connects TRBV30 to TRBJ2-5; 9 bases fit TRBD2. The CDR3 is 15 residues long. CDR1 GTSNPN and CDR2 SVGIG come from the germline V gene (reference sequence). V lost 0 bases, J lost 5 bases, and 7 bases stayed unmatched. The CDR3 DNA sequence: TGTGCCTGGAGTGTAGGCGGGGGGGGTCTGGAGACCCAGTACTTC. Its translation: CAWSVGGGGLETQYF.

The rearrangement joins TRBV12-3 or TRBV12-4 to TRBJ2-1, with no clear D. V dropped 1 base and J dropped 8 bases, with 12 bases sitting between them. CDR3 length: 14 residues. The CDR3 sequence is CASSLGRKPYEQFF. The CDR3 DNA is TGTGCCAGCAGTTTAGGACGTAAGCCATATGAGCAGTTCTTC.

The gene calls are TRBV3-1 and TRBJ2-5; TRBD1 aligns across 9 bases. The CDR3 runs 14 residues. After removal of 3 bases from V and 4 bases from J, the junction contained 3 bases not matched to a gene. The germline CDR1 and CDR2 sequences are LGHDT and YNNKEL (reference sequence). CDR3 sequence: CASSQMGQGETQYF. The CDR3 region has the DNA TGTGCCAGCAGCCAGATGGGACAGGGAGAGACCCAGTACTTC.

J is TRBJ2-3 and V is TRBV19, with TRBD2 matching 8 bases. Germline V gene sequence: CDR1 LNHDA, CDR2 SQIVND (reference sequence). The CDR3 is made up of 12 amino acids. The junction had 2 bases not matched to a gene; V was cut back by 6 bases and J by 6 bases. CDR3 in amino acids: CASSRLADTQYF. DNA for the CDR3: TGTGCCAGTAGCCGACTAGCGGATACGCAGTATTTT.

The V call is TRBV13, the J call TRBJ2-1; D is uncertain. Germline V gene sequence: CDR1 PRHDT, CDR2 FYEKMQ (reference sequence). The CDR3 spans 14 residues. The ends were cut back, 0 bases at V and 3 bases at J, with 6 bases in the middle. CDR3 in amino acids: CASSLGNRYNEQFF. The CDR3, as DNA: TGTGCCAGCAGCTTAGGCAATCGCTACAATGAGCAGTTCTTC.

This clonotype has a count of ten or more. The chain recombines TRBV5-1 with TRBJ2-2, with D perhaps assigned TRBD1 or TRBD2 (5 bases each). CDR3 length equals 16 residues. Germline values: CDR1 SGHRS, CDR2 YFSETQ. V lost 4 bases and J lost 1, with 14 bases in between. The CDR3 protein is CASSGGQTMNTGELFF. The CDR3 DNA reads as TGCGCCAGCAGCGGGGGTCAGACAATGAACACCGGGGAGCTGTTTTTT. Filled out from reference TRBV5-1 and TRBJ2-2, the complete variable domain reads KAGVTQTPRYLIKTRGQQVTLSCSPISGHRSVSWYQQTPGQGLQFLFEYFSETQRNKGNFPGRFSGRQFSNSRSEMNVSTLELGDSALYLCASSGGQTMNTGELFFGEGSRLTVL.

The CDR3 region is CASRVATNEKLFF. In DNA form, the CDR3 reads TGTGCCAGTCGGGTGGCAACTAATGAAAAACTGTTTTTT. The rearrangement joins TRBV3-1 to TRBJ1-4; the D is unclear. With 9 bases removed from V and 0 bases from J, the gap between germline ends came to 8 bases. The CDR3 loop spans 13 amino acids. Germline values: CDR1 LGHDT, CDR2 YNNKEL (reference sequence).